This passage covers 29 T cell receptor beta chains from one sample sequenced in a study of T cell changes during pregnancy in multiple sclerosis. TCRdb's table, derived via immunoSEQ multiplex PCR, lists solely in-frame clones and lacks some. The sample includes roughly 49,000 clones, approximately 87% seen only once; the top ten take roughly 1.5%. The starting material was peripheral blood, obtained in the first trimester of pregnancy. These receptors all stem from a female donor in good health, enrolled as a control in a pregnancy study.

This chain links TRBV30 with TRBJ2-7; D possibly corresponds to TRBD2 (5 bases). The CDR3 spans 14 residues. The germline V and J ends were trimmed by 2 bases and 9 bases, with 20 bases remaining between them. CDR1 is GTSNPN and CDR2 is SVGIG in the germline V gene (reference sequence). For the CDR3, the DNA is TGTGCCTGGAGTCAAGGACTCCTGGTAACTAGGCAGTACTTC. It codes for CAWSQGLLVTRQYF.

The chain employs TRBV30 and TRBJ2-2; D gene ambiguous. The CDR3 is 13 residues long. From germline, CDR1 is GTSNPN and CDR2 SVGIG (reference sequence). Trimming left V 1 base short and J 1 base short, with 4 bases between. The CDR3, as DNA: TGTGCCTGGAGTGCCATGAACACCGGGGAGCTGTTTTTT. Its protein is CAWSAMNTGELFF.

V and J are TRBV6-1 and TRBJ1-2, with no clear D. Trimming removed 1 base from V and 6 bases from J, with 12 bases in between. Looked up from germline, CDR1 is MNHNS and CDR2 is SASEGT. The CDR3 has 14 amino acids. The CDR3 sequence: CASSEGAGRHGYTF. CDR3 nucleotides: TGTGCCAGCAGTGAAGGGGCAGGCCGTCATGGCTACACCTTC.

This chain uses TRBV5-5 with TRBJ1-4; no firm D call. The CDR3 extends over 16 amino acids. In germline, CDR1 is SGHKS, CDR2 YYEKEE (reference sequence). Trimming took 7 bases from V and 4 from J, leaving 20 bases between them. CDR3 sequence reads: CASGPVPRANNEKLFF. CDR3 DNA sequence: TGTGCCAGCGGGCCTGTCCCCCGCGCTAATAATGAAAAACTGTTTTTT.

The rearrangement uses TRBV6-4 and TRBJ2-3; 9 bases match TRBD2. Germline CDR1 and CDR2: MRHNA and SNTAGT. With V trimmed by 3 bases and J by 2 bases, 6 bases remained unmatched. The CDR3 length is 16 residues. The CDR3 protein is CASSEGSGRPTDTQYF. The CDR3 DNA reads as TGTGCCAGCAGTGAAGGAAGCGGGAGGCCCACAGATACGCAGTATTTT.

The V and J genes are TRBV4-3 and TRBJ2-1, with D perhaps matching TRBD2 (5 bases). V lost 0 bases to trimming and J lost 4 bases, with 13 bases between them. The CDR3 runs 16 residues. Germline V lookup: CDR1 LGHNA, CDR2 YSLEER. This CDR3 reads CASSQDRGELYNEQFF. DNA for the CDR3: TGCGCCAGCAGCCAAGATCGGGGTGAACTTTACAATGAGCAGTTCTTC.

The table lists this clone with a count of one. The chain has TRBV7-2 and TRBJ2-1; D is unclear. Germline-derived CDR1 and CDR2 are SGHTA and FQGNSA. This CDR3 comprises 11 residues. V lost 2 bases, J lost 9 bases, and 5 bases lay in between. The CDR3 is CASSLWAEQFF. The CDR3 nucleotides read TGTGCCAGCAGCTTATGGGCTGAGCAGTTCTTC.

The chain joins TRBV6-1 to TRBJ2-7, with D possibly being TRBD1 (5 bases). Trimming took off 6 bases at V and 4 bases at J, with 13 bases between the two ends. Germline-derived CDR1 and CDR2 are MNHNS and SASEGT. The CDR3 covers 13 residues. The CDR3 is CASRAGFPYEQYF. As DNA, the CDR3 is TGTGCCAGCAGAGCAGGGTTTCCGTACGAGCAGTACTTC.

The rearrangement uses TRBV5-1 and TRBJ1-2; possibly TRBD1 for D (6 bases). The V and J ends lost 0 bases and 4 bases respectively, with 13 bases between them. Germline CDR1 SGHRS, CDR2 YFSETQ. There are 15 residues in the CDR3. The CDR3 spells CASSLGQAIPYGYTF. CDR3 coding DNA: TGCGCCAGCAGCTTGGGACAGGCGATCCCCTATGGCTACACCTTC.

The chain combines TRBV2 with TRBJ1-4, with 7 bases identical to TRBD1. The germline CDR1 and CDR2 sequences are SNHLY and FYNNEI. The V segment lost 7 bases and the J segment 8 bases; nucleotides outside the gene matches: 13. CDR3 length: 15 amino acids. In DNA form, the CDR3 reads TGTGCCAGCAACATCGGACAGGCGGAATACGAAAAACTGTTTTTT. The encoded protein is CASNIGQAEYEKLFF.

The chain employs TRBV7-2 and TRBJ2-1; 8 positions match TRBD2. The CDR3 loop spans 17 amino acids. Germline CDR1 is SGHTA and CDR2 is FQGNSA. V trimming: 6 bases; J trimming: 7 bases; junction bases outside the gene matches: 17. CDR3 protein: CASSRRTGGNMQNEQFF. DNA of the CDR3: TGTGCCAGCAGTCGCCGGACGGGGGGGAATATGCAAAATGAGCAGTTCTTC.

CDR3: CASSRDRDRGYTF. The CDR3 region has the DNA TGCGCCAGCAGCCGCGACAGGGATCGCGGCTACACCTTC. The genes are TRBV4-3 and TRBJ1-2; TRBD1 matches 7 bases. Trimming cost V 4 bases and J 8 bases; bases outside gene matches: 7. CDR1 and CDR2 from the germline V gene are LGHNA and YSLEER. This CDR3 is built from 13 residues.

V and J are TRBV5-4 and TRBJ1-5; D might be TRBD1 (6 bases). The V end lost 1 base, the J end lost 3 bases, and 11 bases lay between the germline ends. The CDR3 is made up of 15 amino acids. The V gene's germline CDR1 is SGHNT and CDR2 YYREEE (reference sequence). CDR3: CASSLRAGANQPQHF. The CDR3, as DNA: TGTGCCAGCAGCTTGAGGGCAGGGGCCAATCAGCCCCAGCATTTT.

This sequence joins TRBV28 and TRBJ2-7, with 10 bases identical to TRBD1. J lost 12 bases, V lost 3 bases, and 8 bases had no gene match. CDR1 and CDR2 (germline): MDHEN, SYDVKM. The length of the CDR3 is 13 residues. The CDR3 sequence: CASSLGTGVDWYF. In nucleotides, the CDR3 is TGTGCCAGCAGTTTGGGGACAGGGGTAGACTGGTACTTC.

The chain couples TRBV2 to TRBJ2-1, with TRBD1 identical over 11 bases. Per the germline V gene, CDR1 is SNHLY and CDR2 is FYNNEI. Trimming cost V 6 bases and J 15 bases; bases outside gene matches: 13. The CDR3 consists of 14 residues. The CDR3 DNA reads TGTGCCAGCAGCCCGGGACAGGGGGGGTCGGTGGGGTTCTTC. This encodes CASSPGQGGSVGFF.

The chain uses TRBV4-2 and TRBJ2-7; possibly TRBD1 for D (6 bases). The CDR3 consists of 14 residues. Germline V lookup: CDR1 LGHNA, CDR2 YNFKEQ. V lost 4 bases and J 2 bases, leaving 12 bases between the germline ends. CDR3 bases: TGTGCCAGCAGCCCCCAAAAGGGGGCCTACGAGCAGTACTTC. Its protein is CASSPQKGAYEQYF.

The chain recombines TRBV6-1 with TRBJ1-1; D is perhaps TRBD1 (6 bases). V lost 4 bases, J lost 4 bases, and 13 bases lay in between. Germline values: CDR1 MNHNS, CDR2 SASEGT. The CDR3 covers 14 residues. This CDR3 is CASSVTGSGTEAFF. The CDR3 DNA is TGTGCCAGCAGTGTAACAGGGAGCGGCACTGAAGCTTTCTTT.

This clone has a single count. The rearrangement joins TRBV7-8 to TRBJ2-1; 8 nucleotides match TRBD2. After removal of 0 bases from V and 9 bases from J, the junction contained 13 bases not matched to a gene. Germline V gene data show CDR1 as SGHVS and CDR2 as FQNEAQ. The length of the CDR3 is 17 residues. CDR3 DNA: TGTGCCAGCAGCTTAGCGACCCTAGGAGCGGGAGTCAGTGAGCAGTTCTTC. Translation: CASSLATLGAGVSEQFF.

The rearrangement uses TRBV5-1 and TRBJ2-2, with 7 bases identical to TRBD1. V gave up 7 bases and J gave up 1 base; unmatched junction bases: 4. This CDR3 spans 14 amino acids. Germline loops: CDR1 SGHRS, CDR2 YFSETQ. The CDR3 DNA reads as TGCGCCAGCCGGACAGGTTTGAACACCGGGGAGCTGTTTTTT. This gives the protein CASRTGLNTGELFF.

This sequence joins TRBV29-1 and TRBJ2-7, with D possibly being TRBD1 (6 bases). The CDR3 has 17 residues. The V end lost 4 bases, the J end lost 6 bases, and 28 bases lay between the germline ends. CDR1 SQVTM and CDR2 ANQGSEA come from the germline V gene. CDR3 sequence: CSVARRPPGHLSFEQYF. In nucleotides, the CDR3 is TGCAGCGTTGCCCGCCGGCCACCGGGACATCTATCTTTCGAGCAGTACTTC.

This chain connects TRBV9 to TRBJ1-2; no firm D call. The CDR3 loop spans 15 amino acids. Germline V lookup: CDR1 SGDLS, CDR2 YYNGEE. Trimming left V 0 bases short and J 0 bases short, with 9 bases between. The CDR3 bases are TGTGCCAGCAGCGTAGGGGCCGTCGCTAACTATGGCTACACCTTC. It specifies CASSVGAVANYGYTF.

Comments on this clone: Sequence at one end of the junction differs from germline and may be a read error. V usage is TRBV7-8 and J usage is TRBJ2-5; the match to TRBD2 covers 11 bases. Per the germline V gene, CDR1 is SGHVS and CDR2 is FQNEAQ. The CDR3 contains 18 residues. The CDR3 sequence: CASSLETSGAVPQGTQYF. The CDR3 bases are TGTGCCAGCAGCTTGGAGACTAGCGGGGCCGTACCCCAAGGGACCCAGTACTTC. Full variable domain (outside the CDR3, taken from reference TRBV7-8 and TRBJ2-5): GAGVSQSPRYKVAKRGQDVALRCDPISGHVSLFWYQQALGQGPEFLTYFQNEAQLDKSGLPSDRFFAERPEGSVSTLKIQRTQQEDSAVYLCASSLETSGAVPQGTQYFGPGTRLLVL.

Remarks on this clone: Germline is not matched at one junction end, which may reflect a read error. Written as DNA, the CDR3 is TGTGCTAGCAGCTTAGCCCCCACAGGAAACACCATATATTTT. Translation gives CASSLAPTGNTIYF. V is TRBV7-7 and J is TRBJ1-3, with D unresolved. Germline values: CDR1 SSHAT, CDR2 FNYEAQ (reference sequence). This CDR3 is built from 14 residues.

The genes are TRBV7-3 and TRBJ1-6, with D perhaps TRBD1 (5 bases). Germline CDR1 and CDR2: SGHTA and FQGTGA. This CDR3 contains 15 residues. V was clipped by 1 base and J by 8 bases, with 12 bases between them. DNA of the CDR3: TGTGCCAGCAGCTTAAACGGGGGTAGGGATTCACCCCTCCACTTT. This sequence encodes CASSLNGGRDSPLHF.

This chain links TRBV27 with TRBJ1-5; possible D gene TRBD1, 5 bases. This CDR3 spans 15 amino acids. Trimming took 0 bases from V and 11 from J, leaving 17 bases between them. Germline lookup yields CDR1 MNHEY and CDR2 SMNVEV (reference sequence). CDR3 loop: CASSLSGAATMAQHF. The CDR3 bases are TGTGCCAGCAGTTTATCAGGGGCCGCGACAATGGCCCAGCATTTT.

The chain couples TRBV5-4 to TRBJ2-3; 14 bases align to TRBD2. CDR3 size: 16 residues. V was pared by 4 bases and J by 4 bases, with 5 bases of the junction left unmatched. Germline-derived CDR1 and CDR2 are SGHNT and YYREEE (reference sequence). CDR3 DNA: TGTGCCAGCAGCGCCGGGACTAGCGGGAGTTCAGATACGCAGTATTTT. Residues: CASSAGTSGSSDTQYF.

This chain connects TRBV9 to TRBJ2-7; D call uncertain. CDR1 and CDR2 (germline): SGDLS, YYNGEE. V lost 0 bases and J 2 bases, leaving 15 bases between the germline ends. This CDR3 is 16 amino acids long. In DNA, the CDR3 is TGTGCCAGCAGCGTAGAGCCCAGACCGCGGACCTACGAGCAGTACTTC. Its protein is CASSVEPRPRTYEQYF.

V gene TRBV10-3 combines with J gene TRBJ1-2; 7 nucleotides line up with TRBD1. CDR3 size: 12 residues. In germline, CDR1 is ENHRY, CDR2 SYGVKD. The V gene end was trimmed by 0 bases and the J gene end by 10 bases; junction bases not matched to a gene: 2. The CDR3 region is CAISESGTAYTF. In DNA form, the CDR3 reads TGTGCCATCAGTGAGTCGGGGACAGCCTACACCTTC.

This chain joins TRBV6-5 and TRBJ1-5, with unresolved D. From germline, CDR1 is MNHEY and CDR2 SVGAGI. The CDR3 covers 15 residues. The V and J ends lost 0 bases and 7 bases respectively, with 13 bases between them. Written as DNA, the CDR3 is TGTGCCAGCAGTTACTCGGGGAGCGGAGGACAGCCCCAGCATTTT. Protein product: CASSYSGSGGQPQHF.